Listed below are T cell receptor beta chains from one sample, sequenced in a study of cytomegalovirus exposure and HLA in healthy donors. Libraries were prepared by immunoSEQ multiplex PCR; TCRdb keeps only in-frame clonotypes and omits some of them. The sample shows tens of thousands of clones, about 85% of them seen only once. Sequenced material: PBMCs. These receptors all come from a man younger than 30 in good health and CMV-seropositive. Both conserved end residues are part of each CDR3. A D gene is named only where the DNA matches it firmly. Clone size, where shown, is once, few, many, or a class for clones that have expanded.

cdr3_nt: TGTGCCAGCAGTTGGGACAGGATCACAGATACGCAGTATTTT
cdr3_aa: CASSWDRITDTQYF
v_call: TRBV27
j_call: TRBJ2-3
d_call: TRBD1
clone_size: .

cdr3_nt: TGTGCCAGCAGTGAGACAGGAAATCAGCCCCAGCATTTT
cdr3_aa: CASSETGNQPQHF
v_call: TRBV27
j_call: TRBJ1-5
d_call: .
clone_size: .

cdr3_nt: TGTGCCATCAGTGGGAGGGATAGCAATCAGCCCCAGCATTTT
cdr3_aa: CAISGRDSNQPQHF
v_call: TRBV10-3
j_call: TRBJ1-5
d_call: .
clone_size: .

cdr3_nt: TGTGCCAGCAGCTTAGGGGGCCCCGGAAACACCATATATTTT
cdr3_aa: CASSLGGPGNTIYF
v_call: TRBV7-9
j_call: TRBJ1-3
d_call: .
clone_size: once

cdr3_nt: TGTGCCAGCAGTGCAACGTCGGACAGTCTCTATGGCTACACCTTC
cdr3_aa: CASSATSDSLYGYTF
v_call: TRBV6-4
j_call: TRBJ1-2
d_call: .
clone_size: .

cdr3_nt: TGTGCCAGCAGCCCTAGACAGGGCCCGGAGGAAAAACTGTTTTTT
cdr3_aa: CASSPRQGPEEKLFF
v_call: TRBV7-2
j_call: TRBJ1-4
d_call: TRBD1
clone_size: few

cdr3_nt: TGCGCCAGCAGCACCGGACTAGCGGCGGTGACAGATACGCAGTATTTT
cdr3_aa: CASSTGLAAVTDTQYF
v_call: TRBV5-1
j_call: TRBJ2-3
d_call: TRBD2
clone_size: .

cdr3_nt: TGTGCCAGCAGACGGACAGGGGGTTTTTACGAGCAGTACTTC
cdr3_aa: CASRRTGGFYEQYF
v_call: TRBV28
j_call: TRBJ2-7
d_call: TRBD1
clone_size: .

cdr3_nt: TGTGCCAGCAGGACATACAATGAGCAGTTCTTC
cdr3_aa: CASRTYNEQFF
v_call: TRBV2
j_call: TRBJ2-1
d_call: .
clone_size: .

cdr3_nt: TGTGCCAGCAGTGGACCAGGGGGCCATGAGCAGTTCTTC
cdr3_aa: CASSGPGGHEQFF
v_call: TRBV2
j_call: TRBJ2-1
d_call: TRBD1
clone_size: .

cdr3_nt: TGTGCCAGCAGTTACGCCCGGGACAGTACCTACGAGCAGTACTTC
cdr3_aa: CASSYARDSTYEQYF
v_call: TRBV6-5
j_call: TRBJ2-7
d_call: TRBD1
clone_size: few

cdr3_nt: TGTGCCAGCAGCTTAACGACAGGGGGCAACTATGGCTACACCTTC
cdr3_aa: CASSLTTGGNYGYTF
v_call: TRBV11-2
j_call: TRBJ1-2
d_call: TRBD1
clone_size: few

cdr3_nt: TGTGCCTGGGGACAGGGGGCGGTAAGCTACACCTTC
cdr3_aa: CAWGQGAVSYTF
v_call: TRBV30
j_call: TRBJ1-2
d_call: TRBD1
clone_size: medium-sized

cdr3_nt: TGCGCCAGCAGCTTGGTGAGCGGGGTTCTGGACACTGAAGCTTTCTTT
cdr3_aa: CASSLVSGVLDTEAFF
v_call: TRBV5-1
j_call: TRBJ1-1
d_call: .
clone_size: .

cdr3_nt: TGTGCCAGCAGCTTGGTGCAGGGCGGCGAGCAGTACTTC
cdr3_aa: CASSLVQGGEQYF
v_call: TRBV5-5
j_call: TRBJ2-7
d_call: .
clone_size: .

cdr3_nt: TGTGCCAGCAGGGACCAGGGGAGAGAGACCCAGTACTTC
cdr3_aa: CASRDQGRETQYF
v_call: TRBV2
j_call: TRBJ2-5
d_call: .
clone_size: .

cdr3_nt: TGTGCCACCACGGAAGGGGGCCTAGGTGAAAAACTGTTTTTT
cdr3_aa: CATTEGGLGEKLFF
v_call: TRBV15
j_call: TRBJ1-4
d_call: TRBD1
clone_size: .

cdr3_nt: TGTGCCAGCAGTTACTCGGGGGGGCCACCCTACGAGCAGTACTTC
cdr3_aa: CASSYSGGPPYEQYF
v_call: TRBV6-6
j_call: TRBJ2-7
d_call: .
clone_size: .

cdr3_nt: TGTGCCAGCAGTGACTCCACGCGCCTGTTGGATACGCAGTATTTT
cdr3_aa: CASSDSTRLLDTQYF
v_call: TRBV6-5
j_call: TRBJ2-3
d_call: .
clone_size: .

cdr3_nt: TGTGCCAGCAGCTTAGCGCCAGGGACTAGCGGGGCGGGTTACAATGAGCAGTTCTTC
cdr3_aa: CASSLAPGTSGAGYNEQFF
v_call: TRBV7-9
j_call: TRBJ2-1
d_call: TRBD2
clone_size: .

cdr3_nt: TGTGCCACCAGCAGAGATTTGGTACAGAACAATCAGCCCCAGCATTTT
cdr3_aa: CATSRDLVQNNQPQHF
v_call: TRBV15
j_call: TRBJ1-5
d_call: .
clone_size: .

cdr3_nt: TGTGCCAGCAGTGAGGGACTAGCGGGCGCTTATAGCACAGATACGCAGTATTTT
cdr3_aa: CASSEGLAGAYSTDTQYF
v_call: TRBV2
j_call: TRBJ2-3
d_call: TRBD2
clone_size: .

cdr3_nt: TGTGCCAGCTCACCACGGACACCAGGGGTGGGATTTTGGTATGGCTACACCTTC
cdr3_aa: CASSPRTPGVGFWYGYTF
v_call: TRBV18
j_call: TRBJ1-2
d_call: .
clone_size: .

cdr3_nt: TGTGCCAGCAGTGAGGGACTTAGCAATCAGCCCCAGCATTTT
cdr3_aa: CASSEGLSNQPQHF
v_call: TRBV2
j_call: TRBJ1-5
d_call: .
clone_size: .

cdr3_nt: TGTGCCAGCAGTCAGGGGGACGAGGAAAAACTGTTTTTT
cdr3_aa: CASSQGDEEKLFF
v_call: TRBV2
j_call: TRBJ1-4
d_call: TRBD1
clone_size: few

cdr3_nt: TGTGCTAGCGCTCGGGAGACTGGGACTGAAGCTTTCTTT
cdr3_aa: CASARETGTEAFF
v_call: TRBV12-5
j_call: TRBJ1-1
d_call: .
clone_size: .

cdr3_nt: TGTGCCATCAGGGAGCGGGAGGGGGCCCAGTACTTC
cdr3_aa: CAIREREGAQYF
v_call: TRBV10-3
j_call: TRBJ2-5
d_call: TRBD2
clone_size: .

cdr3_nt: TGTGCCAGCAGTTTTGGAGACAGGGAGACCGGGGAGCTGTTTTTT
cdr3_aa: CASSFGDRETGELFF
v_call: TRBV28
j_call: TRBJ2-2
d_call: TRBD1
clone_size: many

cdr3_nt: TGTGCCAGCAGCTTAAGGACTAGTCTGCCCTACGAGCAGTACTTC
cdr3_aa: CASSLRTSLPYEQYF
v_call: TRBV11-2
j_call: TRBJ2-7
d_call: TRBD2
clone_size: .

cdr3_nt: TGTGCCAGCAGCCAAGATATTGCGGGCCCGCGACACTTC
cdr3_aa: CASSQDIAGPRHF
v_call: TRBV14
j_call: TRBJ2-5
d_call: .
clone_size: .

cdr3_nt: TGCGCCAGCAGCCAGAGGAGAACGATGATGAGCTCTGGAAACACCATATATTTT
cdr3_aa: CASSQRRTMMSSGNTIYF
v_call: TRBV4-1
j_call: TRBJ1-3
d_call: .
clone_size: few

cdr3_nt: TGTGCCAGCAGCACGAGTAGGGGTGTCAATCAGCCCCAGCATTTT
cdr3_aa: CASSTSRGVNQPQHF
v_call: TRBV7-2
j_call: TRBJ1-5
d_call: .
clone_size: .

cdr3_nt: TGTGCCAGCAGTCTTAGTCGTATGAACACTGAAGCTTTCTTT
cdr3_aa: CASSLSRMNTEAFF
v_call: TRBV7-9
j_call: TRBJ1-1
d_call: .
clone_size: .

cdr3_nt: TGCGCCAGCAGCCGTAGCGGGGGAAGCGCAGATACGCAGTATTTT
cdr3_aa: CASSRSGGSADTQYF
v_call: TRBV5-1
j_call: TRBJ2-3
d_call: TRBD2
clone_size: .

cdr3_nt: TGCGCCAGCACGGAGGGAGTTGGGTACATTCAGTACTTC
cdr3_aa: CASTEGVGYIQYF
v_call: TRBV5-1
j_call: TRBJ2-4
d_call: .
clone_size: few

cdr3_nt: TGCGCCAGCAGCCTCAACGAACAAGACATCACCGGGGAGCTGTTTTTT
cdr3_aa: CASSLNEQDITGELFF
v_call: TRBV5-1
j_call: TRBJ2-2
d_call: .
clone_size: .

cdr3_nt: TGTGCCAGCAGCATACTAGCGGGAGTAACCGGGGAGCTGTTTTTT
cdr3_aa: CASSILAGVTGELFF
v_call: TRBV11-3
j_call: TRBJ2-2
d_call: TRBD2
clone_size: .

cdr3_nt: TGTGCCAGTAACAGGGGTGAGGTGAACACTGAAGCTTTCTTT
cdr3_aa: CASNRGEVNTEAFF
v_call: TRBV19
j_call: TRBJ1-1
d_call: TRBD1
clone_size: .

cdr3_nt: TGTGCCAGTCATCCGGGACAGGCCGTAAATCAGCCCCAGCATTTT
cdr3_aa: CASHPGQAVNQPQHF
v_call: TRBV19
j_call: TRBJ1-5
d_call: TRBD1
clone_size: .

cdr3_nt: TGTGCCAGCAGTTACTCGACTAGCGGGATATACGAGCAGTACTTC
cdr3_aa: CASSYSTSGIYEQYF
v_call: TRBV6-6
j_call: TRBJ2-7
d_call: TRBD2
clone_size: .

cdr3_nt: TGTGCCAGCAGTTTAGGACTAGCGGGAGGTACGGCGTTCTTC
cdr3_aa: CASSLGLAGGTAFF
v_call: TRBV27
j_call: TRBJ2-1
d_call: TRBD2
clone_size: .

cdr3_nt: TGTGCCTGGAGTGAACAGAGCAATCAGCCCCAGCATTTT
cdr3_aa: CAWSEQSNQPQHF
v_call: TRBV30
j_call: TRBJ1-5
d_call: .
clone_size: .

cdr3_nt: TGTGCCAGCAGCTTAGGAGTTAACTATGGCTACACCTTC
cdr3_aa: CASSLGVNYGYTF
v_call: TRBV7-6
j_call: TRBJ1-2
d_call: .
clone_size: .

cdr3_nt: TGCAGCGTCTCCCGACTAGCGGGAGGGTACGAGCAGTACTTC
cdr3_aa: CSVSRLAGGYEQYF
v_call: TRBV29-1
j_call: TRBJ2-7
d_call: TRBD2
clone_size: .

cdr3_nt: TGTGCCAGCAGCTTAATGACAGGGGGCGCAATGAACACTGAAGCTTTCTTT
cdr3_aa: CASSLMTGGAMNTEAFF
v_call: TRBV7-3
j_call: TRBJ1-1
d_call: TRBD1
clone_size: .